This T cell receptor beta chain was captured by sequencing in a study of cytomegalovirus exposure and HLA in healthy donors. General study results and limits: CMV serostatus was the sole immune exposure data available.

Researchers ran the PCR with 60 Vbeta and 13 Jbeta primers. TCRdb's copy holds only in-frame clones and misses some; the assay was immunoSEQ multiplex PCR. The table includes approximately 97,000 clones, 75% to 85% detected once. The CDR3 contains 15 residues. CDR1 SQVTM and CDR2 ANQGSEA come from the germline V gene. The ends lost 7 bases at V and 4 bases at J; junction bases unmatched: 14. Regarding this clone: What it binds is not known.

Sequenced input: PBMCs. The chain has TRBV29-1 and TRBJ2-3; 7 bases agree with TRBD2. The receptor comes from a male donor in good health and CMV-seropositive. The CDR3, as DNA: TGCAGCGCCACCCCGGCCCTCCGGGGGGCAGATACGCAGTATTTT. This gives the protein CSATPALRGADTQYF.